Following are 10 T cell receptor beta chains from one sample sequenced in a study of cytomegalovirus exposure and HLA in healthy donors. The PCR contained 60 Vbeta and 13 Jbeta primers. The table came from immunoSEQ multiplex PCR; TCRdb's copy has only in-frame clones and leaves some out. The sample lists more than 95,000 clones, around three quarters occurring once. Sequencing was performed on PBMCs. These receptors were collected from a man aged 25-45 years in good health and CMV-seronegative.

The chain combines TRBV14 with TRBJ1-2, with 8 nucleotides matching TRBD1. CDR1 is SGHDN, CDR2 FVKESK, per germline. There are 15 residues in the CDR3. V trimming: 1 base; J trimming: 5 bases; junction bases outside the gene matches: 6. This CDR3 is CASSQATGVGYGYTF. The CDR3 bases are TGTGCCAGCAGCCAAGCGACAGGGGTAGGATATGGCTACACCTTC. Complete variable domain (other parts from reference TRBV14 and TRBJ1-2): EAGVTQFPSHSVIEKGQTVTLRCDPISGHDNLYWYRRVMGKEIKFLLHFVKESKQDESGMPNNRFLAERTGGTYSTLKVQPAELEDSGVYFCASSQATGVGYGYTFGSGTRLTVV.

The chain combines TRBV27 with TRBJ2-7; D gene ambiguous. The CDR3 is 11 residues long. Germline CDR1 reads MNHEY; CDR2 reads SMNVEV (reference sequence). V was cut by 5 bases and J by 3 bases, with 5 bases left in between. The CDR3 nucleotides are TGTGCCAGCAGTAATCGCTACGAGCAGTACTTC. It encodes CASSNRYEQYF.

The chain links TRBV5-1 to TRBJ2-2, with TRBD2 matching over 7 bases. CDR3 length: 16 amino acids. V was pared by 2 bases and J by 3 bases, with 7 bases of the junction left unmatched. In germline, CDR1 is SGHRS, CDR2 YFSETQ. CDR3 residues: CASSFPRGSYTGELFF. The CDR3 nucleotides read TGCGCCAGCAGCTTTCCGCGGGGGTCGTACACCGGGGAGCTGTTTTTT.

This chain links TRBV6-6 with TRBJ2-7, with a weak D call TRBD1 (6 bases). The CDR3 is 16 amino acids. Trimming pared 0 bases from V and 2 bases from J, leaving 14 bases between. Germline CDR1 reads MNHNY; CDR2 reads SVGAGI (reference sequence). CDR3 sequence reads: CASSYSGTRGTYEQYF. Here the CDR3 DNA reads TGTGCCAGCAGTTACTCAGGGACACGTGGAACCTACGAGCAGTACTTC.

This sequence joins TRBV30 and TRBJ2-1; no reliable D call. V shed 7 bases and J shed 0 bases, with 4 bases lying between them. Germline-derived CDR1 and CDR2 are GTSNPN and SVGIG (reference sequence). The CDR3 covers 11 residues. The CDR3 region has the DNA TGTGCCTCCAGCTCCTACAATGAGCAGTTCTTC. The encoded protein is CASSSYNEQFF.

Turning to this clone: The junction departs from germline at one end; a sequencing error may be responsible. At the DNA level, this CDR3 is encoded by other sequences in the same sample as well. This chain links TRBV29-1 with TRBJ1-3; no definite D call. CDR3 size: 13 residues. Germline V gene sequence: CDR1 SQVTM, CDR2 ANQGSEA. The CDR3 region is CSVASVSGNTIYF. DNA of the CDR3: TGCAGCGTTGCGTCAGTATCAGGAAACACTATATATTTT.

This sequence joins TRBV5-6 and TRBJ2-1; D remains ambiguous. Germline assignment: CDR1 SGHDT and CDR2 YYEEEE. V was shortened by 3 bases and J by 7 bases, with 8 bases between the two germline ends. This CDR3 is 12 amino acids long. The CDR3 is CASSSPGNEQFF. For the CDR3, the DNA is TGTGCCAGCAGCTCCCCGGGTAATGAGCAGTTCTTC. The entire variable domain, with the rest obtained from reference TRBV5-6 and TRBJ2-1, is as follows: DAGVTQSPTHLIKTRGQQVTLRCSPKSGHDTVSWYQQALGQGPQFIFQYYEEEERQRGNFPDRFSGHQFPNYSSELNVNALLLGDSALYLCASSSPGNEQFFGPGTRLTVL.

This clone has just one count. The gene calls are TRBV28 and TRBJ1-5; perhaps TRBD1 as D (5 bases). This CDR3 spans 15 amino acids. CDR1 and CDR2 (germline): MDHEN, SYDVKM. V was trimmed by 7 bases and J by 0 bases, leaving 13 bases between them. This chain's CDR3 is CASIRGVYSNQPQHF. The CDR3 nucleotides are TGTGCCAGCATTCGGGGGGTATATAGCAATCAGCCCCAGCATTTT.

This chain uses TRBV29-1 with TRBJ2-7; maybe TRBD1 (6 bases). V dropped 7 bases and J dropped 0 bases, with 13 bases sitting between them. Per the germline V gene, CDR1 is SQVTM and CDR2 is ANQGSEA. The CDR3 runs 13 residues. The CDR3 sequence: CSGTQGPSYEQYF. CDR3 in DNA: TGCAGCGGGACACAGGGACCCTCCTACGAGCAGTACTTC.

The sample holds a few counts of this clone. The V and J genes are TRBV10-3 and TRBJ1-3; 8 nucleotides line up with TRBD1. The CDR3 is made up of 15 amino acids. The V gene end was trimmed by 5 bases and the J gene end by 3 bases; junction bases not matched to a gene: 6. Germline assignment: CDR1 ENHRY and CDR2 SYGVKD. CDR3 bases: TGTGCCATCAGTAGGACAGGGCAGATTGGAAACACCATATATTTT. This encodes CAISRTGQIGNTIYF.